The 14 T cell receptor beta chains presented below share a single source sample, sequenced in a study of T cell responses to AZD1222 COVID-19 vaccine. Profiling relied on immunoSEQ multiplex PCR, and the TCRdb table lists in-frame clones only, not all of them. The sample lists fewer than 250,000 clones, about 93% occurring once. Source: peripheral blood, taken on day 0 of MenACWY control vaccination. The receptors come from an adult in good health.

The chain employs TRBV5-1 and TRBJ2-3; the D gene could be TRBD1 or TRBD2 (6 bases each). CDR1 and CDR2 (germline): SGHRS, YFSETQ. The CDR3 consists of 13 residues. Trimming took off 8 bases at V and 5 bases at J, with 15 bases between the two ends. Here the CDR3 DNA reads TGCGCCAGTTGGATAGGAGGGGGAGATACGCAGTATTTT. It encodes CASWIGGGDTQYF. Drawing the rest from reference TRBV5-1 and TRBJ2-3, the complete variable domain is KAGVTQTPRYLIKTRGQQVTLSCSPISGHRSVSWYQQTPGQGLQFLFEYFSETQRNKGNFPGRFSGRQFSNSRSEMNVSTLELGDSALYLCASWIGGGDTQYFGPGTRLTVL.

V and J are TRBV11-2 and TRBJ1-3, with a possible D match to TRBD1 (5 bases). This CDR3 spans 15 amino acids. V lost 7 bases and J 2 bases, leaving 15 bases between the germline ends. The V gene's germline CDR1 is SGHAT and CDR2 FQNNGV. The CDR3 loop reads CASTSGTDTGNTIYF. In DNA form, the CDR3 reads TGTGCCAGCACCTCCGGGACGGACACTGGAAACACCATATATTTT.

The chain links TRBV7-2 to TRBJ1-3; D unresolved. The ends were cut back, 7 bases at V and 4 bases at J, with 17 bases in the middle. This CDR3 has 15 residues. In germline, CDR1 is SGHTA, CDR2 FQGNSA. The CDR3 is CASTLLRWAGNTIYF. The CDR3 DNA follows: TGTGCCAGCACCCTCCTAAGGTGGGCCGGAAACACCATATATTTT.

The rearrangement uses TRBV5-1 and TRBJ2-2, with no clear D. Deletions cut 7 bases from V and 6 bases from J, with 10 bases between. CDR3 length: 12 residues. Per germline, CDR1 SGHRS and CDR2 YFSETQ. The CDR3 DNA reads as TGCGCCAGCTCAACCCCCCCCGGGGAGCTGTTTTTT. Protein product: CASSTPPGELFF. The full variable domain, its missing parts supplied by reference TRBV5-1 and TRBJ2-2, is KAGVTQTPRYLIKTRGQQVTLSCSPISGHRSVSWYQQTPGQGLQFLFEYFSETQRNKGNFPGRFSGRQFSNSRSEMNVSTLELGDSALYLCASSTPPGELFFGEGSRLTVL.

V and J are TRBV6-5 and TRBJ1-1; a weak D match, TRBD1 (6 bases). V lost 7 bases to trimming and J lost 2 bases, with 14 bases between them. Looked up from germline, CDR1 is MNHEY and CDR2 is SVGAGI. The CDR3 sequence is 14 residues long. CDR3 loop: CASTKQGGNTEAFF. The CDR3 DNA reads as TGTGCCAGCACCAAACAAGGGGGTAACACTGAAGCTTTCTTT.

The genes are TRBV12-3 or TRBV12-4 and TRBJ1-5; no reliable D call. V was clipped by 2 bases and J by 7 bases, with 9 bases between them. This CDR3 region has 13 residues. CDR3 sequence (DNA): TGTGCCAGCAGTTTATCGGTGGGCCAGCCCCAGCATTTT. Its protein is CASSLSVGQPQHF.

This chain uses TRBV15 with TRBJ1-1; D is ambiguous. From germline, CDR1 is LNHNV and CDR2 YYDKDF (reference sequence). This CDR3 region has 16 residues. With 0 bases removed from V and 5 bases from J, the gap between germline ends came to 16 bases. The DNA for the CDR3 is TGTGCCACCAGCAGAGATCCGTCCAGTGGTCGGACTGAAGCTTTCTTT. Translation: CATSRDPSSGRTEAFF.

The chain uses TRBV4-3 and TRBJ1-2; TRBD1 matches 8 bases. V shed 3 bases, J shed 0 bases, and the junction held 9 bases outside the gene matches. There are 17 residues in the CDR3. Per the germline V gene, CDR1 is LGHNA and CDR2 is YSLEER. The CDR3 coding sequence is TGCGCCAGCAGCCAGATTGAGACAGGGGACACTAACTATGGCTACACCTTC. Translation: CASSQIETGDTNYGYTF.

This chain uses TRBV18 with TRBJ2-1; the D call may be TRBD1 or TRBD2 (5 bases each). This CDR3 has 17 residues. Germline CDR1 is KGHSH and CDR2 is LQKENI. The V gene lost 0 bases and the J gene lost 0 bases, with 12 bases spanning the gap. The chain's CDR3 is CASSPPIGASSYNEQFF. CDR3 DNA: TGTGCCAGCTCACCACCGATCGGGGCCTCCTCCTACAATGAGCAGTTCTTC.

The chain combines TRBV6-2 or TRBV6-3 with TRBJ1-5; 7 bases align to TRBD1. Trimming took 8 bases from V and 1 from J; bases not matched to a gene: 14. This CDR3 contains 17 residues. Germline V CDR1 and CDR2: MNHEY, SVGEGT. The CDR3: CASRLGGTVRSNQPQHF. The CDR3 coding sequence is TGTGCCAGCCGCCTAGGGGGGACAGTTCGGAGCAATCAGCCCCAGCATTTT.

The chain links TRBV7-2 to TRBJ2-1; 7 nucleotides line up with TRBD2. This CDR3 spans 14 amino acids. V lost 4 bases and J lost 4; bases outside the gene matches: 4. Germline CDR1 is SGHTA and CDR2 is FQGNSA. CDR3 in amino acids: CASSSPGLYNEQFF. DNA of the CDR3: TGTGCCAGCAGCTCACCGGGACTATACAATGAGCAGTTCTTC.

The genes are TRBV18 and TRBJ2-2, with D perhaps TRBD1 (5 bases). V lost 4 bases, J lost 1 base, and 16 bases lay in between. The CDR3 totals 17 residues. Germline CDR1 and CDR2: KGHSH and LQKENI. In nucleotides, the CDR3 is TGTGCCAGCTCACAGACAGAACCTAATTTGAACACCGGGGAGCTGTTTTTT. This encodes CASSQTEPNLNTGELFF. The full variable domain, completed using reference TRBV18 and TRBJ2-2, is NAGVMQNPRHLVRRRGQEARLRCSPMKGHSHVYWYRQLPEEGLKFMVYLQKENIIDESGMPKERFSAEFPKEGPSILRIQQVVRGDSAAYFCASSQTEPNLNTGELFFGEGSRLTVL.

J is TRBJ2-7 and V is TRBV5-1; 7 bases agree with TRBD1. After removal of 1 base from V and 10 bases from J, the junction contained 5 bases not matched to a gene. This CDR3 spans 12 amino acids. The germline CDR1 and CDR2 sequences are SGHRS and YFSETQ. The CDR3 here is CASSLRDSFQYF. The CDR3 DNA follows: TGCGCCAGCAGCTTGAGGGACAGTTTTCAGTACTTC.

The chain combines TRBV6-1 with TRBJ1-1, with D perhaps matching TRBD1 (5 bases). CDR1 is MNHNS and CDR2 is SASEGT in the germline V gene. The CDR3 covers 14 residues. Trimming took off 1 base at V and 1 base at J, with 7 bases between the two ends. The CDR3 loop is CASSEGGRNTEAFF. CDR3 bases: TGTGCCAGCAGTGAAGGGGGACGGAACACTGAAGCTTTCTTT.